This T cell receptor (beta chain) was obtained from a study of blood T cell repertoires in COVID-19. Unmatched junction bases numbered 13, after V lost 7 bases and J lost 7 bases. This CDR3 comprises 15 residues. Germline lookup yields CDR1 LNHDA and CDR2 SQIVND (reference sequence). The data were produced by immunoSEQ multiplex PCR, yet TCRdb's version contains in-frame clones alone and is incomplete. The sample yields some 200,000 clones, over 75% seen once. This clonotype originated in a woman in her forties with acute or convalescent COVID-19. The J gene is TRBJ1-2, the V gene TRBV19, with TRBD1 identical over 9 bases. The specimen was peripheral blood. The CDR3 spells CASIGTGYFLFGYTF. CDR3 coding DNA: TGTGCCAGTATCGGGACAGGGTATTTCCTTTTTGGCTACACCTTC.